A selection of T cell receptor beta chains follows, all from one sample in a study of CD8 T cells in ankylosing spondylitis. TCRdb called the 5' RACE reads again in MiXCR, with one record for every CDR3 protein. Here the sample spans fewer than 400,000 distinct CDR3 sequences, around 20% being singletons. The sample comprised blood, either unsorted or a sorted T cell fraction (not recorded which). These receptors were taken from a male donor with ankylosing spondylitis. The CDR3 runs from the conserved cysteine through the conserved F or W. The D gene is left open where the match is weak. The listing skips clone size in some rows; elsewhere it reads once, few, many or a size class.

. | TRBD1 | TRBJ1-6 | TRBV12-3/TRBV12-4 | CASTEDRGGSPLHF | TGTGCCAGCACCGAGGACAGGGGCGGCTCACCCCTCCACTTT
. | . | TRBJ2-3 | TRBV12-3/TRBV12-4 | CASIRGARTDTQYF | TGTGCCAGCATCCGAGGGGCTCGCACAGATACGCAGTATTTT
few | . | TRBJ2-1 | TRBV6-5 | CASSYHRDNEQFF | TGTGCCAGCAGTTACCACAGAGACAATGAGCAGTTCTTC
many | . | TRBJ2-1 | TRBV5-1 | CASSSGLAPPVYNEQFF | TGCGCCAGCAGTTCTGGGCTAGCGCCCCCCGTCTACAATGAGCAGTTCTTC
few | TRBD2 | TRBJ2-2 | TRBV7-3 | CASSLTSGRTNTGELFF | TGTGCCAGCAGCCTCACTAGCGGGAGGACAAACACCGGGGAGCTGTTTTTT
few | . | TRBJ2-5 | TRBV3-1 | CASSDNSLETQYF | TGTGCCAGCAGCGACAACAGCTTGGAGACCCAGTACTTC
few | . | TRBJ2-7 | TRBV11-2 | CASSRMNYEQYF | TGTGCCAGCAGCCGCATGAACTACGAGCAGTACTTC
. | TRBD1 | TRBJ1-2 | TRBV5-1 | CASSWDRGELGYTF | TGCGCCAGCAGCTGGGACAGGGGAGAGCTTGGCTACACCTTC
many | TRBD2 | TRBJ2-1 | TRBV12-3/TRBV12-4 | CASSPDAGGLYNEQFF | TGTGCCAGCAGTCCCGATGCGGGAGGCCTCTACAATGAGCAGTTCTTC
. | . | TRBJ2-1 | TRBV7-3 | CASSATGGTYNEQFF | TGTGCCAGCAGCGCGACCGGCGGGACCTACAATGAGCAGTTCTTC
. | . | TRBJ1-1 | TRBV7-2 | CASSSGRGYTEAFF | TGTGCCAGCAGCTCTGGACGGGGTTACACTGAAGCTTTCTTT
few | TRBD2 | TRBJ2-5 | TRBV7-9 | CASSTILAGVTQYF | TGTGCCAGCAGTACCATTCTAGCGGGAGTGACCCAGTACTTC
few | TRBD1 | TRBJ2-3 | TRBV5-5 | CASSPQGARSTDTQYF | TGTGCCAGCAGCCCTCAGGGGGCTCGGAGCACAGATACGCAGTATTTT
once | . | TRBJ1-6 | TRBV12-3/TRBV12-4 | CASSIQGNYNSPLHF | TGTGCCAGCAGTATACAGGGAAACTATAATTCACCCCTCCACTTT
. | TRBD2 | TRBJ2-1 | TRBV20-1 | CSARLAGGNNEQFF | TGCAGTGCTAGGCTAGCGGGGGGAAACAATGAGCAGTTCTTC
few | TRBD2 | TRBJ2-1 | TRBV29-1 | CSVRGLAGLPSSYNEQFF | TGCAGCGTCCGAGGACTAGCGGGCCTCCCGAGCTCCTACAATGAGCAGTTCTTC
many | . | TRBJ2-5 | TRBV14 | CASSRNKQETQYF | TGTGCCAGCAGCCGAAATAAGCAAGAGACCCAGTACTTC
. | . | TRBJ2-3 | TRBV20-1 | CSAVVPRGTDTQYF | TGCAGTGCCGTCGTCCCGCGCGGCACAGATACGCAGTATTTT
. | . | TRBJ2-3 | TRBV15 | CATSRVGAPDTQYF | TGTGCCACCAGCAGAGTGGGGGCCCCAGATACGCAGTATTTT
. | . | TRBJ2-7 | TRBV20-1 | CSARATGTSYEQYF | TGCAGTGCTAGAGCTACCGGGACAAGCTACGAGCAGTACTTC
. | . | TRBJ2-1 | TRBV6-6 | CASSYVGNEQFF | TGTGCCAGCAGTTACGTGGGGAATGAGCAGTTCTTC
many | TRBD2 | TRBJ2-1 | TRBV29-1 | CSVLASGANNEQFF | TGCAGCGTTCTCGCTAGCGGAGCAAACAATGAGCAGTTCTTC
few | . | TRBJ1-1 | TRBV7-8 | CASSLDTSGYTEAFF | TGTGCCAGCAGCTTAGATACCAGTGGGTACACTGAAGCTTTCTTT
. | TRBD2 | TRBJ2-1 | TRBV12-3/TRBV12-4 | CASSVPTGLAAHNEQFF | TGTGCCAGCAGTGTACCCACGGGGCTAGCGGCCCACAATGAGCAGTTCTTC
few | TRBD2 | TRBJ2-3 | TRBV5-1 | CASSLEPAGVGTDTQYF | TGCGCCAGCAGCTTGGAGCCAGCGGGAGTGGGCACAGATACGCAGTATTTT
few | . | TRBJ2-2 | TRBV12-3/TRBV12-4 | CASGANTGELFF | TGTGCCAGCGGAGCGAACACCGGGGAGCTGTTTTTT
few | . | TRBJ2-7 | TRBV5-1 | CASSLDRLTEQYF | TGCGCCAGCAGCTTGGATAGGCTGACCGAGCAGTACTTC
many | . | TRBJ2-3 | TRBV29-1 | CSAESGERADTQYF | TGCAGCGCCGAGTCGGGAGAGAGGGCAGATACGCAGTATTTT
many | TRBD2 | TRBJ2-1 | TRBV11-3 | CASSLARGLAGNEQFF | TGTGCCAGCAGCTTAGCCCGGGGACTAGCGGGAAATGAGCAGTTCTTC
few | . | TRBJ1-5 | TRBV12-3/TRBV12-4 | CASSFGVSNQPQHF | TGTGCCAGCAGTTTTGGGGTTAGCAATCAGCCCCAGCATTTT
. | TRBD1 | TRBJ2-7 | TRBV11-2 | CASTPGTGTYEQYF | TGTGCCAGCACTCCCGGGACAGGGACCTACGAGCAGTACTTC
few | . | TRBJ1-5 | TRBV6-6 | CASRGQQNQPQHF | TGTGCCAGCAGAGGACAGCAGAATCAGCCCCAGCATTTT